The 29 T cell receptor beta chains presented below share a single source sample, sequenced in a study of T-cell memory formation after mild COVID-19. TCRdb reprocessed the 5' RACE reads with MiXCR, giving one entry per CDR3 protein. Counted here are 400,000 or so distinct CDR3 sequences, around 20% occurring once; the ten biggest clones make up about 8.1%. The sequenced sample consisted of PBMCs or a T cell subset sorted from them (not recorded which). The receptors stem from an adult woman who had mild COVID-19 (a few samples of this study predate the infection). Cell type and time point are not known.

The chain combines TRBV25-1 with TRBJ2-7; tentative D call: TRBD1 (5 bases). The CDR3 spans 13 residues. Germline V gene lookup returns CDR1 MGHDK and CDR2 SYGVNS. The V end was cut by 7 bases, the J end by 3 bases, with 13 bases between. CDR3 nucleotide sequence: TGTGCCAGCATGGACGGACACAGCTACGAGCAGTACTTC. It specifies CASMDGHSYEQYF.

This rearrangement joins TRBV5-1 to TRBJ2-1; D gene unclear. This CDR3 contains 13 residues. From germline, CDR1 is SGHRS and CDR2 YFSETQ. The V end lost 1 base, the J end lost 5 bases, and 7 bases lay between the germline ends. In nucleotides, the CDR3 is TGCGCCAGCAGCTTGTTACTGAACAATGAGCAGTTCTTC. Translation: CASSLLLNNEQFF.

There are a few counts of this clonotype. The V gene is TRBV15, the J gene TRBJ1-1, with D possibly TRBD1 on 5 matching bases. Germline CDR1 LNHNV, CDR2 YYDKDF (reference sequence). The V gene lost 5 bases and the J gene lost 2 bases, with 15 bases spanning the gap. The CDR3 has 15 residues. CDR3 amino acids: CATSSRRGANTEAFF. The DNA for the CDR3 is TGTGCCACCAGCTCCAGGCGAGGGGCTAACACTGAAGCTTTCTTT.

The J gene is TRBJ2-5, the V gene TRBV7-6; D not resolved. Trimming cost V 1 base and J 3 bases, with 18 bases left between them. This CDR3 is built from 17 residues. The germline gives CDR1 SGHVS, CDR2 FNYEAQ. Here the CDR3 reads CASSLVSRASREETQYF. The CDR3 DNA reads TGTGCCAGCAGCTTAGTCAGTCGGGCTAGTCGAGAAGAGACCCAGTACTTC.

This clonotype was observed a handful of times. The rearrangement uses TRBV4-1 and TRBJ1-6; D gene uncertain. This CDR3 spans 16 amino acids. Germline CDR1 reads MGHRA; CDR2 reads YSYEKL. The germline V and J ends were trimmed by 0 bases and 7 bases, with 13 bases remaining between them. In nucleotides, the CDR3 is TGCGCCAGCAGCCAAGAGGGCGCGGGCGCGAATTCACCCCTCCACTTT. Protein sequence: CASSQEGAGANSPLHF.

The chain recombines TRBV30 with TRBJ2-7, with TRBD1 matching 9 bases. CDR1 is GTSNPN, CDR2 SVGIG, per germline (reference sequence). V shed 7 bases, J shed 8 bases, and the junction held 9 bases outside the gene matches. The CDR3 is made up of 12 amino acids. As DNA, the CDR3 is TGTGCCTCAAGGACAGGGGTTTGGCAGCAGTACTTC. Its protein product is CASRTGVWQQYF.

The chain is built from TRBV6-5 and TRBJ2-7, with TRBD1 identical over 9 bases. Germline CDR1 is MNHEY and CDR2 is SVGAGI. V lost 0 bases, J lost 0 bases, and 9 bases stayed unmatched. The length of the CDR3 is 18 residues. Here the CDR3 reads CASSYSDGGTGSSYEQYF. As DNA, the CDR3 is TGTGCCAGCAGTTACTCGGACGGGGGGACAGGGAGCTCCTACGAGCAGTACTTC.

The table lists this clonotype with a few counts. The chain uses TRBV29-1 and TRBJ1-1, with TRBD1 matching over 9 bases. The V gene end was trimmed by 7 bases and the J gene end by 5 bases; junction bases not matched to a gene: 5. The CDR3 covers 12 residues. Germline CDR1 and CDR2: SQVTM and ANQGSEA. The CDR3: CSGADRGTEAFF. CDR3 sequence (DNA): TGCAGCGGGGCGGACAGGGGAACTGAAGCTTTCTTT.

The gene calls are TRBV28 and TRBJ2-1; 12 nucleotides align to TRBD2. The CDR3 consists of 17 residues. Per the germline V gene, CDR1 is MDHEN and CDR2 is SYDVKM. With V trimmed by 7 bases and J by 2 bases, 9 bases remained unmatched. The CDR3 protein is CASTTLAGGGPYNEQFF. In DNA form, the CDR3 reads TGTGCCAGCACCACACTAGCGGGGGGAGGCCCCTACAATGAGCAGTTCTTC.

The chain carries TRBV12-3 or TRBV12-4 and TRBJ2-2, with a tentative D call TRBD1 (5 bases). The CDR3 extends over 13 amino acids. Trimming left V 5 bases short and J 10 bases short, with 14 bases between. CDR3 in DNA: TGTGCCAGCAGTCTCCTCAGGGATGCGGAGCTGTTTTTT. Protein: CASSLLRDAELFF.

This clonotype appeared many times. V gene TRBV18 combines with J gene TRBJ2-1, with D perhaps assigned TRBD1 or TRBD2 (5 bases each). CDR1 KGHSH and CDR2 LQKENI come from the germline V gene. CDR3 size: 15 residues. Deletions cut 6 bases from V and 1 base from J, with 13 bases between. The CDR3 coding sequence is TGTGCCAGCTCGCACCTTGGGGGATCCTACAATGAGCAGTTCTTC. Residues: CASSHLGGSYNEQFF.

This clonotype was seen a handful of times. The chain links TRBV7-6 to TRBJ2-1, with 7 nucleotides matching TRBD1. The V gene end was trimmed by 5 bases and the J gene end by 10 bases; junction bases not matched to a gene: 17. The CDR3 runs 16 residues. CDR1 is SGHVS and CDR2 is FNYEAQ in the germline V gene. The chain's CDR3 is CASSRYRGPTYGEQFF. CDR3 coding DNA: TGTGCCAGCAGCAGGTACAGGGGCCCTACCTACGGGGAGCAGTTCTTC. The full variable domain, with the rest looked up from reference TRBV7-6 and TRBJ2-1, is GAGVSQSPRYKVTKRGQDVALRCDPISGHVSLYWYRQALGQGPEFLTYFNYEAQQDKSGLPNDRFSAERPEGSISTLTIQRTEQRDSAMYRCASSRYRGPTYGEQFFGPGTRLTVL.

This clonotype was detected only a few times. The chain is built from TRBV7-9 and TRBJ2-1, with D possibly matching TRBD2 (6 bases). Germline V gene lookup returns CDR1 SEHNR and CDR2 FQNEAQ (reference sequence). The CDR3 totals 16 residues. The V gene lost 7 bases and the J gene lost 2 bases, with 18 bases spanning the gap. CDR3 amino acids: CASTSSLAFTYNEQFF. The DNA of the CDR3 is TGTGCCAGCACGTCTTCCCTAGCGTTTACCTACAATGAGCAGTTCTTC. Together with reference TRBV7-9 and TRBJ2-1, the CDR3 gives the full variable domain: DTGVSQNPRHKITKRGQNVTFRCDPISEHNRLYWYRQTLGQGPEFLTYFQNEAQLEKSRLLSDRFSAERPKGSFSTLEIQRTEQGDSAMYLCASTSSLAFTYNEQFFGPGTRLTVL.

The sample holds a few counts of this clonotype. CDR3 residues: CASSPDRAGANVLTF. Written as DNA, the CDR3 is TGTGCCAGCAGCCCCGACAGAGCTGGGGCCAACGTCCTGACTTTC. V gene TRBV5-6 combines with J gene TRBJ2-6, with D perhaps matching TRBD1 (5 bases). V dropped 4 bases and J dropped 2 bases, with 10 bases sitting between them. Germline CDR1 is SGHDT and CDR2 is YYEEEE. This CDR3 region has 15 residues.

This chain uses TRBV14 with TRBJ1-4, with TRBD1 matching 11 bases. CDR3 length: 17 amino acids. Germline trimming cut 0 bases from V and 6 bases from J; bases unmatched to any gene: 6. Germline CDR1 is SGHDN and CDR2 is FVKESK. The chain's CDR3 is CASSQDARDRGYEKLFF. The CDR3 nucleotides read TGTGCCAGCAGCCAAGATGCCCGGGACAGGGGGTATGAAAAACTGTTTTTT.

The sample holds a few counts of this clonotype. The CDR3 region is CASSPRQGAPEKLFF. The CDR3, as DNA: TGTGCCAGCAGTCCACGACAGGGGGCGCCTGAAAAACTGTTTTTT. The chain joins TRBV28 to TRBJ1-4; 10 bases match TRBD1. The V gene end was trimmed by 5 bases and the J gene end by 7 bases; junction bases not matched to a gene: 7. Germline values: CDR1 MDHEN, CDR2 SYDVKM. The CDR3 totals 15 residues. Together with reference TRBV28 and TRBJ1-4, the CDR3 gives the full variable domain: DVKVTQSSRYLVKRTGEKVFLECVQDMDHENMFWYRQDPGLGLRLIYFSYDVKMKEKGDIPEGYSVSREKKERFSLILESASTNQTSMYLCASSPRQGAPEKLFFGSGTQLSVL.

This clonotype came up a few times. V is TRBV12-3 or TRBV12-4 and J is TRBJ2-7, with TRBD1 matching over 7 bases. The CDR3 length is 15 residues. The V segment lost 6 bases and the J segment 0 bases; nucleotides outside the gene matches: 8. For the CDR3, the DNA is TGTGCCAGCAGGCGAGGACAGGTGGGCTCCTACGAGCAGTACTTC. Amino acids: CASRRGQVGSYEQYF.

The J gene is TRBJ2-1, the V gene TRBV5-1, with 8 bases fitting TRBD1. V shed 6 bases and J 2 bases; nucleotides not matched to a gene: 7. Germline lookup yields CDR1 SGHRS and CDR2 YFSETQ. The CDR3 length is 15 residues. CDR3 DNA sequence: TGCGCCAGCACCCCCGACAGGGGCCCCTACAATGAGCAGTTCTTC. Translating it yields CASTPDRGPYNEQFF. Full variable domain (remainder filled in from reference TRBV5-1 and TRBJ2-1): KAGVTQTPRYLIKTRGQQVTLSCSPISGHRSVSWYQQTPGQGLQFLFEYFSETQRNKGNFPGRFSGRQFSNSRSEMNVSTLELGDSALYLCASTPDRGPYNEQFFGPGTRLTVL.

In this sample, this clonotype turned up a few times. This sequence joins TRBV6-2 or TRBV6-3 and TRBJ2-3; either TRBD1 or TRBD2 may fit D (6 bases each). This CDR3 is built from 12 residues. The V end was cut by 5 bases, the J end by 8 bases, with 11 bases between. From germline, CDR1 is MNHEY and CDR2 SVGEGT. CDR3 protein: CASSRGGGTQYF. The CDR3 bases are TGTGCCAGCAGTAGAGGGGGAGGTACGCAGTATTTT.

This clonotype was detected only a few times. The genes are TRBV9 and TRBJ2-5, with TRBD1 matching 10 bases. Trimming at V came to 0 bases and at J to 4 bases, leaving 9 bases not matched to a gene. CDR3 length: 17 residues. CDR1 and CDR2 (germline): SGDLS, YYNGEE. The CDR3 sequence is CASSVAYGTGDIETQYF. In nucleotides, the CDR3 is TGTGCCAGCAGCGTAGCTTACGGGACAGGGGATATAGAGACCCAGTACTTC.

At least ten counts were recorded for this clonotype. The chain has TRBV7-9 and TRBJ2-6, with 8 positions matching TRBD1. The V gene end was trimmed by 5 bases and the J gene end by 3 bases; junction bases not matched to a gene: 3. The CDR3 spans 15 residues. Germline assignment: CDR1 SEHNR and CDR2 FQNEAQ (reference sequence). CDR3 nucleotide sequence: TGTGCCAGCAGCCGACAGGGGAGTGGGGCCAACGTCCTGACTTTC. This sequence encodes CASSRQGSGANVLTF.

This sequence joins TRBV21-1 and TRBJ2-7; TRBD1 reflects the table's D call only, with no check against the DNA. TRBV21-1 is designated a pseudogene. CDR3 size: 16 residues. CDR3 protein: CASGPEEQGTSYEQYF. Here the CDR3 DNA reads TGTGCCAGCGGACCAGAAGAACAGGGGACCTCCTACGAGCAGTACTTC.

The table lists this clonotype with many counts. This sequence joins TRBV9 and TRBJ2-5, with a weak D call TRBD1 (5 bases). Trimming left V 0 bases short and J 5 bases short, with 11 bases between. The length of the CDR3 is 14 residues. Germline V gene sequence: CDR1 SGDLS, CDR2 YYNGEE. CDR3 region: CASSVGSGRETQYF. CDR3 in DNA: TGTGCCAGCAGCGTAGGGTCAGGGCGTGAGACCCAGTACTTC.

Only a few counts were recorded for this clonotype. The gene calls are TRBV14 and TRBJ1-1; no definite D call. The CDR3 length is 12 residues. V was pared by 8 bases and J by 10 bases, with 17 bases between. Germline CDR1 is SGHDN and CDR2 is FVKESK. This chain's CDR3 is CASGQEPGGAFF. CDR3 DNA sequence: TGTGCCAGCGGTCAGGAGCCGGGTGGAGCTTTCTTT.

This clonotype was found many times. The chain links TRBV30 to TRBJ1-1; no firm D call. CDR1 is GTSNPN and CDR2 is SVGIG in the germline V gene (reference sequence). V was trimmed by 0 bases and J by 5 bases, leaving 16 bases between them. This CDR3 spans 15 amino acids. The CDR3 DNA reads as TGTGCCTGGAGTGTAATGAACGCTTTGGAGACTGAAGCTTTCTTT. Residues: CAWSVMNALETEAFF.

This clonotype was counted a few times. The V and J genes are TRBV7-9 and TRBJ2-5, with D unresolved. Trimming removed 11 bases at V and 3 bases at J, with 16 bases between. Germline V gene lookup returns CDR1 SEHNR and CDR2 FQNEAQ (reference sequence). The length of the CDR3 is 13 residues. Written as DNA, the CDR3 is TGTGCCGTTCGCCTGGGCAACGAAGAGACCCAGTACTTC. As protein: CAVRLGNEETQYF.

This chain uses TRBV5-1 with TRBJ1-1; 7 nucleotides agree with TRBD1. This CDR3 has 14 amino acids. Germline CDR1 and CDR2: SGHRS and YFSETQ. With V trimmed by 7 bases and J by 5 bases, 11 bases remained unmatched. The CDR3 protein is CASLDRARGTEAFF. CDR3 DNA: TGCGCCAGCCTAGACAGGGCCCGAGGGACTGAAGCTTTCTTT.

The chain joins TRBV29-1 to TRBJ2-3, with D uncertain. This CDR3 contains 11 residues. Trimming took 1 base from V and 4 from J, leaving 3 bases between them. Germline V gives CDR1 SQVTM, CDR2 ANQGSEA. The CDR3 sequence: CSVEGPDTQYF. CDR3 DNA sequence: TGCAGCGTTGAAGGGCCAGATACGCAGTATTTT.

The chain recombines TRBV25-1 with TRBJ2-1; 7 bases fit TRBD2. The CDR3 contains 15 residues. From germline, CDR1 is MGHDK and CDR2 SYGVNS. After removal of 6 bases from V and 1 base from J, the junction contained 6 bases not matched to a gene. CDR3 sequence (DNA): TGTGCCAGCAGGGGGGGGAGGAGATCCTACAATGAGCAGTTCTTC. It translates to CASRGGRRSYNEQFF.